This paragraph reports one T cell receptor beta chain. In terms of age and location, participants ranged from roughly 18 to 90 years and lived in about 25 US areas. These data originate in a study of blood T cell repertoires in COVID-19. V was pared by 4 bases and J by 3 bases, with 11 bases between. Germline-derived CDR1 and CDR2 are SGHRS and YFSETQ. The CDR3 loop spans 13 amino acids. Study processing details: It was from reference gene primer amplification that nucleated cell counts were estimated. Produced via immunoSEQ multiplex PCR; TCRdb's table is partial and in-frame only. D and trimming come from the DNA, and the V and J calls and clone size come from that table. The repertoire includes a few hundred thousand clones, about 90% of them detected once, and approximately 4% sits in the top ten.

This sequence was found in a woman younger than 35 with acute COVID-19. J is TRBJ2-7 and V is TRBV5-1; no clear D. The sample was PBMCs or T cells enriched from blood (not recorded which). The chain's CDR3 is CASSPTMGYEQYF. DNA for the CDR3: TGCGCCAGCAGCCCAACTATGGGCTACGAGCAGTACTTC.